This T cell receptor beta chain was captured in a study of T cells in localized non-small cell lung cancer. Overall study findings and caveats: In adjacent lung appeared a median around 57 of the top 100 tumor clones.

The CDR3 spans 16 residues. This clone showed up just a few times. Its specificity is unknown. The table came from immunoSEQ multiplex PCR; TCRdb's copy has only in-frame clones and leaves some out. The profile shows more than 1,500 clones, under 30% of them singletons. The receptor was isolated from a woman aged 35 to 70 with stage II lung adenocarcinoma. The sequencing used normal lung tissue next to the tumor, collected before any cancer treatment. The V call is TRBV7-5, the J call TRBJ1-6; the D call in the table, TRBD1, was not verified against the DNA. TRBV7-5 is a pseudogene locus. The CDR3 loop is CVRSSWTDDYNSPLHF. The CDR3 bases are TGTGTCAGAAGCTCATGGACAGACGACTATAATTCACCCCTCCACTTT.